What follows are 11 T cell receptor beta chains derived from one specimen sequenced in a study of T cell repertoires in cytomegalovirus infection. Antigens of these TCRs are unknown. TCRdb reprocessed the reads via MiXCR and lists one record per CDR3 protein. The sample contains around 570,000 distinct CDR3 sequences, approximately 40% of which appear only once. The sequences come from cultured PBMCs, collected from culture after CMV antigen stimulation. The source of these receptors is a human donor in good health (CMV status not recorded). Some clones in this sample may be carry-over from other donors' samples.

Concerning this clonotype: One end of the junction fails to match germline, which may point to a read error. V usage is TRBV7-2 and J usage is TRBJ1-4, with no clear D. The length of the CDR3 is 13 residues. Germline assignment: CDR1 SGHTA and CDR2 FQGNSA. CDR3 nucleotides: TGTGGCAGCAGCTTAGTCGAAAGTGGAAAACTGTTTTTT. This codes for CGSSLVESGKLFF. The full variable domain, rest sourced from reference TRBV7-2 and TRBJ1-4, is GAGVSQSPSNKVTEKGKDVELRCDPISGHTALYWYRQSLGQGLEFLIYFQGNSAPDKSGLPSDRFSAERTGGSVSTLTIQRTQQEDSAVYLCGSSLVESGKLFFGSGTQLSVL.

The CDR3 region has the DNA TGTGCCAGCAGGGAGACAGGGGGCTCCTACGAGCAGTACTTC. Protein: CASRETGGSYEQYF. The J gene is TRBJ2-7, the V gene TRBV6-2 or TRBV6-3; 9 bases map to TRBD1. Germline CDR1 and CDR2: MNHEY and SVGEGT. CDR3 length: 14 residues. With V trimmed by 6 bases and J by 0 bases, 3 bases remained unmatched.

CDR3 sequence: CASSLVNSPNEQFF. The CDR3 bases are TGTGCCAGCAGCTTAGTGAACAGTCCCAATGAGCAGTTCTTC. J is TRBJ2-1 and V is TRBV7-9; D remains unclear. The germline V gene has CDR1 SEHNR and CDR2 FQNEAQ (reference sequence). The CDR3 loop spans 14 amino acids. The V and J ends lost 1 base and 6 bases respectively, with 10 bases between them.

This clonotype was recorded at least ten times. The genes are TRBV7-2 and TRBJ2-3; 11 bases align to TRBD2. J gave up 1 base and V 6 bases, and 6 bases lay outside the gene matches. The CDR3 sequence is 16 residues long. CDR1 and CDR2 from the germline V gene are SGHTA and FQGNSA. The CDR3 nucleotides read TGTGCCAGCAGATCCCCGGGACTAGCGGGCACAGATACGCAGTATTTT. This encodes CASRSPGLAGTDTQYF.

This clonotype was picked up a small number of times. The rearrangement links TRBV28 to TRBJ2-3; D is undetermined. Germline V gene sequence: CDR1 MDHEN, CDR2 SYDVKM. V was clipped by 3 bases and J by 7 bases, with 17 bases between them. This CDR3 has 15 residues. CDR3 sequence reads: CASSFLPGGSYTQYF. The CDR3 region has the DNA TGTGCCAGCAGTTTTCTACCGGGCGGTAGTTATACGCAGTATTTT.

The chain combines TRBV11-3 with TRBJ2-3; a possible D gene is TRBD1 (6 bases). Germline V gene data show CDR1 as SGHNT and CDR2 as YENEEA. The ends were cut back, 6 bases at V and 0 bases at J, with 13 bases in the middle. CDR3 length: 15 residues. In nucleotides, the CDR3 is TGTGCCAGCAGTCAAGGGGGATATAGCACAGATACGCAGTATTTT. Translating gives CASSQGGYSTDTQYF.

This chain connects TRBV6-1 to TRBJ1-3, with D perhaps TRBD1 (5 bases). Germline V gene data show CDR1 as MNHNS and CDR2 as SASEGT. This CDR3 has 16 amino acids. Trimming took 5 bases from V and 0 from J, leaving 14 bases between them. The CDR3 spells CASSKVWDLSGNTIYF. The CDR3 bases are TGTGCCAGCAGTAAAGTATGGGACCTCTCTGGAAACACCATATATTTT.

The V gene is TRBV14, the J gene TRBJ2-7; D might be TRBD2 (5 bases). Germline CDR1 and CDR2: SGHDN and FVKESK. Trimming removed 1 base at V and 5 bases at J, with 6 bases between. The CDR3 contains 12 residues. The CDR3 region has the DNA TGTGCCAGCAGCCAAGTGAGGGACGAGCAGTACTTC. Translating gives CASSQVRDEQYF.

This chain links TRBV11-2 with TRBJ2-1; D assignment may be TRBD1 or TRBD2 (5 bases each). CDR3 length equals 19 residues. The V end was cut by 5 bases, the J end by 0 bases, with 23 bases between. Germline CDR1 SGHAT, CDR2 FQNNGV. The CDR3 sequence: CASSPRVGQDISSYNEQFF. DNA of the CDR3: TGTGCCAGCAGCCCGAGGGTCGGTCAGGACATTAGCTCCTACAATGAGCAGTTCTTC.

The V call is TRBV6-6, the J call TRBJ1-4, with D perhaps TRBD1 (6 bases). Germline CDR1 is MNHNY and CDR2 is SVGAGI (reference sequence). The V and J ends lost 5 bases and 8 bases respectively, with 21 bases between them. The CDR3 has 16 residues. For the CDR3, the DNA is TGTGCCAGCAGTCCGAGGGGGGCGATCCTGAGGGAAAAACTGTTTTTT. This codes for CASSPRGAILREKLFF.

The CDR3 bases are TGTGCCAGCAGCCAAGGGGCCGGGGCAGCCTATGGCTACACCTTC. Its translation: CASSQGAGAAYGYTF. The chain combines TRBV3-1 with TRBJ1-2; D may be TRBD1 (5 bases). V was pared by 1 base and J by 4 bases, with 13 bases between. The CDR3 runs 15 residues. Germline V lookup: CDR1 LGHDT, CDR2 YNNKEL (reference sequence).